Listed here are 9 T cell receptor beta chains from one sample, sequenced in a study of shared clonotypes between healthy human individuals. The data were produced by immunoSEQ multiplex PCR, yet TCRdb's version contains in-frame clones alone and is incomplete. The sample holds about 1.9 million clones; just over 90% are singletons and the top ten take around 1.8%. CD45RO-negative, CCR7-positively selected cells formed the naive CD8 fraction, excluding terminally differentiated effector memory CD45RA+ cells. Sequenced sample: naive CD8+ T cells from PBMCs. These receptors were obtained from a man younger than 35 in good health. Some clones in this sample may be carry-over from other donors' samples.

The genes are TRBV7-9 and TRBJ1-4; TRBD1 matches at 11 bases. Germline V lookup: CDR1 SEHNR, CDR2 FQNEAQ (reference sequence). The trim removed 4 bases at V and 8 bases at J, leaving 9 bases unmatched. There are 16 residues in the CDR3. The CDR3 protein is CASSSLSGTGGEKLFF. The CDR3 DNA reads as TGTGCCAGCAGCTCATTATCCGGGACAGGGGGGGAAAAACTGTTTTTT.

As DNA, the CDR3 is TGTGCCAGCAGTTACGCGGGGGCTCAGTACTTC. The encoded protein is CASSYAGAQYF. The chain carries TRBV6-5 and TRBJ2-4, with D perhaps TRBD2 (7 bases). The germline V and J ends were trimmed by 2 bases and 12 bases, with 8 bases remaining between them. The germline gives CDR1 MNHEY, CDR2 SVGAGI. The CDR3 runs to 11 residues.

The J gene is TRBJ1-3, the V gene TRBV7-6; possibly TRBD1 for D (6 bases). The CDR3 has 15 residues. Germline assignment: CDR1 SGHVS and CDR2 FNYEAQ. The V and J ends lost 5 bases and 4 bases respectively, with 15 bases between them. The CDR3: CASSPVGGHGNTIYF. In nucleotides, the CDR3 is TGTGCCAGCAGCCCAGTAGGGGGGCACGGAAACACCATATATTTT.

This rearrangement joins TRBV27 to TRBJ1-1; maybe TRBD1 (5 bases). V lost 5 bases and J 0 bases, leaving 16 bases between the germline ends. CDR3 length equals 16 residues. From germline, CDR1 is MNHEY and CDR2 SMNVEV (reference sequence). CDR3 nucleotide sequence: TGTGCCAGCAGTCCGAACCCAAGGGGCATGAACACTGAAGCTTTCTTT. The encoded protein is CASSPNPRGMNTEAFF.

Comments on this clone: Other DNA sequences in the same sample also yield this CDR3. The chain joins TRBV13 to TRBJ2-5; 14 nucleotides line up with TRBD2. The CDR3 loop spans 16 amino acids. V lost 5 bases to trimming and J lost 2 bases; unmatched junction nucleotides: 4. Germline lookup yields CDR1 PRHDT and CDR2 FYEKMQ (reference sequence). The DNA of the CDR3 is TGTGCCAGCAGCCTGGGACTAGCGGGAGTACAAGAGACCCAGTACTTC. Encoded protein: CASSLGLAGVQETQYF.

Remarks on this clone: Other nucleotide sequences from this sample produce the same CDR3. The chain recombines TRBV11-2 with TRBJ2-3; D is unresolved. The CDR3 runs 12 residues. Per the germline V gene, CDR1 is SGHAT and CDR2 is FQNNGV. The ends were cut back, 2 bases at V and 1 base at J, with 1 base in the middle. The CDR3 here is CASSLRTDTQYF. The DNA for the CDR3 is TGTGCCAGCAGCTTACGCACAGATACGCAGTATTTT.

CDR3 DNA sequence: TGTGCCAGCAGCTTGAACAGGTACAATGAAGCTTTCTTT. Protein sequence: CASSLNRYNEAFF. V gene TRBV5-4 combines with J gene TRBJ1-1, with D perhaps matching TRBD1 (5 bases). V lost 1 base to trimming and J lost 7 bases, with 11 bases between them. Germline assignment: CDR1 SGHNT and CDR2 YYREEE (reference sequence). CDR3 length: 13 residues.

The chain has TRBV4-1 and TRBJ1-5; tentative D call: TRBD1 (5 bases). The CDR3 length is 14 residues. Per germline, CDR1 MGHRA and CDR2 YSYEKL. V shed 1 base and J shed 5 bases, with 9 bases lying between them. CDR3 sequence reads: CASSQVLGDQPQHF. CDR3 sequence (DNA): TGCGCCAGCAGCCAAGTGTTGGGGGATCAGCCCCAGCATTTT.

This chain joins TRBV29-1 and TRBJ2-5; D is undetermined. The J call is uncertain, as TRBJ2-7 better fits the DNA end. This CDR3 has 16 residues. In germline, CDR1 is SQVTM, CDR2 ANQGSEA. In DNA, the CDR3 is TGCAGCGTTCGAGGTTCGTCCGGAACGACAACCTACGAGCAGTACTTC. Translated, it gives CSVRGSSGTTTYEQYF.